This record concerns one T cell receptor beta chain sequence. In the original processing: Estimation of nucleated cell counts relied on the amplification of reference gene primers. Method: immunoSEQ multiplex PCR; TCRdb's copy keeps in-frame clones and lacks some. The V and J calls and the clone size are those of that table, but D and trimming were determined from the DNA. The sample comprises 310,000 or so clones, around 87% of which are singletons, and about 1.7% rests with the top ten. This sample is drawn from a study of blood T cell repertoires in COVID-19. Study context: Samples taken during acute and convalescent COVID-19 were collected in the United States, Italy and Spain. The analysed material was cDNA or gDNA that came from T cells, B-cell-depleted T cells, or PBMCs.

Living in 20 to 30 US areas, the participants were between about 18 and 100 years of age. Trimming took 6 bases from V and 2 from J; bases not matched to a gene: 5. Per germline, CDR1 MNHEY and CDR2 SVGEGT. This CDR3 has 14 amino acids. The chain has TRBV6-2 or TRBV6-3 and TRBJ2-3; 7 bases line up with TRBD2. Sequencing used PBMCs or T cells enriched from blood (not recorded which). This TCR derives from a woman aged 18-35 years with acute COVID-19. The CDR3 protein is CASSQRGYTDTQYF. The CDR3 coding sequence is TGTGCCAGCAGCCAGCGGGGCTACACAGATACGCAGTATTTT.